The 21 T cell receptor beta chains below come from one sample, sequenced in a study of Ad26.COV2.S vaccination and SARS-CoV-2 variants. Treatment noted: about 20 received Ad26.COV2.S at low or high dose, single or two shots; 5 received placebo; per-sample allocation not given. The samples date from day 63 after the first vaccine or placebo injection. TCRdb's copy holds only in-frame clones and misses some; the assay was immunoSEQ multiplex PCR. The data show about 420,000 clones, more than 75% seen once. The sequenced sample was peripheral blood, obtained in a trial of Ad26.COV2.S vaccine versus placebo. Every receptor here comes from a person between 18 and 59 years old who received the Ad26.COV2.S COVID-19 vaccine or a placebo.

The chain's CDR3 is CASSWDRANEKLFF. DNA for the CDR3: TGCGCCAGCAGCTGGGACAGGGCTAATGAAAAACTGTTTTTT. The rearrangement joins TRBV5-1 to TRBJ1-4, with TRBD1 identical over 9 bases. Per the germline V gene, CDR1 is SGHRS and CDR2 is YFSETQ. With V trimmed by 3 bases and J by 3 bases, 0 bases remained unmatched. The CDR3 covers 14 residues.

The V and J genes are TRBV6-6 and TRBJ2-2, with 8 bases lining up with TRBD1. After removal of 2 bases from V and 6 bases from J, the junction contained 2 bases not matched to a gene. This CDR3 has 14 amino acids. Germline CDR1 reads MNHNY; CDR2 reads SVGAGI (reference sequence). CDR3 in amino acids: CASSYDRGSGELFF. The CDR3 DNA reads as TGTGCCAGCAGTTACGACAGGGGTTCCGGGGAGCTGTTTTTT.

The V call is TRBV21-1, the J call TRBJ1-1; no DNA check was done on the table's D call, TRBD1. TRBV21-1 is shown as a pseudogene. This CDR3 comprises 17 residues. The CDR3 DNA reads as TGTGCCAGCAGCAAAGGAGGGGGACAGTACATGAACACTGAAGCTTTCTTT. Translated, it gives CASSKGGGQYMNTEAFF.

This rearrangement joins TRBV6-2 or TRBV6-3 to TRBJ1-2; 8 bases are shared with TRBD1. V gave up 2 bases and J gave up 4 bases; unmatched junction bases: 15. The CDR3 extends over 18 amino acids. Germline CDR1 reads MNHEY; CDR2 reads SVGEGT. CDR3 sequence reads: CASSYDPKTGGESYGYTF. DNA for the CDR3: TGTGCCAGCAGTTACGATCCAAAAACAGGGGGTGAAAGCTATGGCTACACCTTC.

CDR3 residues: CASSITSEAFF. CDR3 nucleotide sequence: TGTGCCAGTAGTATTACCTCTGAAGCTTTCTTT. The chain carries TRBV19 and TRBJ1-1; D ambiguous. Germline V gene lookup returns CDR1 LNHDA and CDR2 SQIVND (reference sequence). This CDR3 region has 11 residues. V lost 3 bases and J 6 bases, leaving 5 bases between the germline ends. Together with reference TRBV19 and TRBJ1-1, the CDR3 gives the full variable domain: DGGITQSPKYLFRKEGQNVTLSCEQNLNHDAMYWYRQDPGQGLRLIYYSQIVNDFQKGDIAEGYSVSREKKESFPLTVTSAQKNPTAFYLCASSITSEAFFGQGTRLTVV.

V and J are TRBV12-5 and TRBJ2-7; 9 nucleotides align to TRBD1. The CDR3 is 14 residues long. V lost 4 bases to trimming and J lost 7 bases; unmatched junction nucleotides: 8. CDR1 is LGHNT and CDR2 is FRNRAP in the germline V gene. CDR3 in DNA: TGTGCTAGTGGTTCCGGGACAGGGACGGGTGAGCAGTACTTC. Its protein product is CASGSGTGTGEQYF.

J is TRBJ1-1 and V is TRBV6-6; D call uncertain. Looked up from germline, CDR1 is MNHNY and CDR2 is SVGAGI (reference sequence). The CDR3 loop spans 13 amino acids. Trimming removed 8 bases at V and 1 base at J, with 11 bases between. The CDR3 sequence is CASQWEGNTEAFF. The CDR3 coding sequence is TGTGCCAGCCAATGGGAAGGGAACACTGAAGCTTTCTTT.

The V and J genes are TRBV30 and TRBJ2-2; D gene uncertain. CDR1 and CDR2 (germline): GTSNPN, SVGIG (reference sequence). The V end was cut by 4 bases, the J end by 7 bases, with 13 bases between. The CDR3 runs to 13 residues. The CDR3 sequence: CAWKGQPGGELFF. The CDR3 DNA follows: TGTGCCTGGAAAGGTCAGCCCGGCGGGGAGCTGTTTTTT.

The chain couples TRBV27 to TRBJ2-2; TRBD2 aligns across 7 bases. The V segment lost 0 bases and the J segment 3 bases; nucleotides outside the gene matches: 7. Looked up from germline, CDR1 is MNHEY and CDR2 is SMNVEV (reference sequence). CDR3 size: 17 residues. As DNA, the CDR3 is TGTGCCAGCAGTTTATCGGAGGGAGGGGTAGACACCGGGGAGCTGTTTTTT. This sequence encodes CASSLSEGGVDTGELFF.

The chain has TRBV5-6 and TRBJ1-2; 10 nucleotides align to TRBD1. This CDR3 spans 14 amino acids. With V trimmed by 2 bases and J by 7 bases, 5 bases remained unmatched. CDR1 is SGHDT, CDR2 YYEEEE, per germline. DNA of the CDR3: TGTGCCAGCAGCTTCTGGGACAGGGGTTTTGGCTACACCTTC. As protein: CASSFWDRGFGYTF.

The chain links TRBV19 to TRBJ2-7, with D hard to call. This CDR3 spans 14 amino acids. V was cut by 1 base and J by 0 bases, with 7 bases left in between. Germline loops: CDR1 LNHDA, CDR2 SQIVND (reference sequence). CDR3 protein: CASSIAAGSYEQYF. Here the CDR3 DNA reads TGTGCCAGTAGTATAGCAGCAGGCTCCTACGAGCAGTACTTC.

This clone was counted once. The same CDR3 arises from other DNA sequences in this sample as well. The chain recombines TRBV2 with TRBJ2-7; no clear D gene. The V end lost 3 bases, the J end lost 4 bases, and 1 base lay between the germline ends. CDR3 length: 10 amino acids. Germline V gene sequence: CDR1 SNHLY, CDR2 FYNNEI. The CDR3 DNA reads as TGTGCCAGCAGTGATTACGAGCAGTACTTC. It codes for CASSDYEQYF.

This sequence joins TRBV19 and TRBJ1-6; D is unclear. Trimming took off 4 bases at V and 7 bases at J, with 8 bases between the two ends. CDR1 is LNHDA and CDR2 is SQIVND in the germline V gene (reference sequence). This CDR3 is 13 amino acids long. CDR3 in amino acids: CASSRAENSPLHF. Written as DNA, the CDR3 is TGTGCCAGTAGTAGGGCAGAAAATTCACCCCTCCACTTT.

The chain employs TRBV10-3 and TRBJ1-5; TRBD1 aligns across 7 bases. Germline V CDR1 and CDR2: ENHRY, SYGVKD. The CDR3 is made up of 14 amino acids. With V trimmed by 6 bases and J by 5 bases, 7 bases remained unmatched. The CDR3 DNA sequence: TGTGCCATCAGCCTAACAGGGGTCGATCAGCCCCAGCATTTT. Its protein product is CAISLTGVDQPQHF.

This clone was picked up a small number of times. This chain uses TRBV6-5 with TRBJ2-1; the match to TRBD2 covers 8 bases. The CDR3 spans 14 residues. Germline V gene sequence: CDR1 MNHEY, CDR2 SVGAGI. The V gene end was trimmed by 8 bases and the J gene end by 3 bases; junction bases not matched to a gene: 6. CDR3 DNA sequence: TGTGCCAGCGCGGGACTAGGGGGCTACAATGAGCAGTTCTTC. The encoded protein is CASAGLGGYNEQFF.

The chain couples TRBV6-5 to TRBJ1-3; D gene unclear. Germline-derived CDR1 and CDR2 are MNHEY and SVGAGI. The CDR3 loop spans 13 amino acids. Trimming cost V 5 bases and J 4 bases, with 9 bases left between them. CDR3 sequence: CASSPIKGNTIYF. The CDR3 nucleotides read TGTGCCAGCAGTCCGATTAAAGGAAACACCATATATTTT.

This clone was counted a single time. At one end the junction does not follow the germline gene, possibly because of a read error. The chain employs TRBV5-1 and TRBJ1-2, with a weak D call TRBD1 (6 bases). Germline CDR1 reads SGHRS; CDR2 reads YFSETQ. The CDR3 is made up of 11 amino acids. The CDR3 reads CASSDEGHREF. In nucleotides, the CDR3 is TGCGCCAGCAGCGACGAGGGACACCGTGAGTTC.

The CDR3 reads CATRLVGGSGTQYF. The CDR3 DNA is TGTGCCACCCGACTAGTGGGAGGTAGCGGGACCCAGTACTTC. V is TRBV5-4 and J is TRBJ2-5; D might be TRBD2 (6 bases). With 9 bases removed from V and 7 bases from J, the gap between germline ends came to 22 bases. CDR1 is SGHNT, CDR2 YYREEE, per germline (reference sequence). The CDR3 consists of 14 residues.

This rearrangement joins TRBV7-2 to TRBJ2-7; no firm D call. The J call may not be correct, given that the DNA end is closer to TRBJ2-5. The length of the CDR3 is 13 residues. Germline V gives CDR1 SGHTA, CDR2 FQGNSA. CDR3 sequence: CASSLALQETQYF. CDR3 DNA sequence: TGTGCCAGCAGCTTAGCCCTCCAAGAGACCCAGTACTTC.

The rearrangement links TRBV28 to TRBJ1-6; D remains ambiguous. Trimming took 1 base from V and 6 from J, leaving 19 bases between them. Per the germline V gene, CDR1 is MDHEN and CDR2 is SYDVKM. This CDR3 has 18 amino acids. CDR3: CASSLYPLMTFSNSPLHF. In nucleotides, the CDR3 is TGTGCCAGCAGTTTATATCCCCTCATGACTTTCTCTAATTCACCCCTCCACTTT.

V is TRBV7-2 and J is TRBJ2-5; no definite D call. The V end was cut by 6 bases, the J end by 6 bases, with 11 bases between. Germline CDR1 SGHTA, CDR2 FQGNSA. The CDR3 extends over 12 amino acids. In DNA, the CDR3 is TGTGCCAGCAGTTACCTCATCCAGACCCAGTACTTC. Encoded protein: CASSYLIQTQYF.